One sample yielded the 3 T cell receptor beta chains listed below, sequenced in a study of T cells after posttransplantation cyclophosphamide. Control samples came 1 year after myeloablative marrow transplants with methotrexate plus calcineurin inhibitor. Measured with immunoSEQ multiplex PCR; TCRdb has only the in-frame clones, and not every one. The sample yields more than 20,000 clones, 70% to 90% seen once. Sample: PBMCs, taken after an allogeneic stem cell transplant with a calcineurin inhibitor and methotrexate. The source of these receptors is a female patient aged 50-60 years who received an allogeneic stem cell transplant from an unrelated donor, was CMV-positive, and had chronic GVHD only. Among the T cells, some may be from the graft donor.

In DNA, the CDR3 is TGTGCCAGCAGCCCAGGGGTTGGCATTGAACCCATCAACCATGAGCAGTTCTTC. It translates to CASSPGVGIEPINHEQFF. The chain combines TRBV28 with TRBJ2-1, with D possibly being TRBD1 (6 bases). The CDR3 is 18 residues long. V was shortened by 6 bases and J by 8 bases, with 29 bases between the two germline ends. Germline V gives CDR1 MDHEN, CDR2 SYDVKM.

The chain uses TRBV11-2 and TRBJ1-5; tentative D call: TRBD1 (5 bases). The CDR3 is 15 residues long. Germline V gene sequence: CDR1 SGHAT, CDR2 FQNNGV. The V end was cut by 1 base, the J end by 5 bases, with 12 bases between. The chain's CDR3 is CASSLGQGIYQPQHF. CDR3 DNA sequence: TGTGCCAGCAGCTTAGGCCAGGGAATATATCAGCCCCAGCATTTT.

The gene calls are TRBV7-3 and TRBJ2-3; TRBD2 matches at 10 bases. This CDR3 is 15 amino acids long. The J segment lost 5 bases and the V segment lost 1 base, leaving 3 bases of the junction unmatched. Per germline, CDR1 SGHTA and CDR2 FQGTGA. CDR3 sequence reads: CASSLRLAGEDTQYF. The CDR3 nucleotides are TGTGCCAGCAGCTTAAGGCTAGCGGGAGAAGATACGCAGTATTTT.